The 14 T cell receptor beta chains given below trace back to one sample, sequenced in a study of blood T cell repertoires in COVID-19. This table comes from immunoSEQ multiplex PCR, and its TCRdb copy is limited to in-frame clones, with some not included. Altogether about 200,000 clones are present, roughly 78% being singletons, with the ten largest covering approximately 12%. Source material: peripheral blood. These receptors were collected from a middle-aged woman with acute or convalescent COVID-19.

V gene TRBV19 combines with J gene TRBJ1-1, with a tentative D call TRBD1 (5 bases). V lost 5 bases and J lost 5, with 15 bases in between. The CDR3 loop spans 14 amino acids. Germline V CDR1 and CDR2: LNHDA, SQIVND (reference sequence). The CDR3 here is CASSVPGGRTEAFF. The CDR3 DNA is TGTGCCAGTAGTGTCCCCGGGGGGAGGACTGAAGCTTTCTTT.

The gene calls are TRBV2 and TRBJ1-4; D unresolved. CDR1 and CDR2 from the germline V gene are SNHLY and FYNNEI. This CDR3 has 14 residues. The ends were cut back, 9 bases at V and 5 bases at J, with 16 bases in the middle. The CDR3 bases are TGTGCCAGTGCACTTGGCGGGAAGAATGAAAAACTGTTTTTT. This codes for CASALGGKNEKLFF.

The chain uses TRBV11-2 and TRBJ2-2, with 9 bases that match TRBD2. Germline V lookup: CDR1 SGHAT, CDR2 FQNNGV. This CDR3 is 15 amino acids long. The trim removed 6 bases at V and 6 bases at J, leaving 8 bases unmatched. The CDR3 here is CASRLTGLASGELFF. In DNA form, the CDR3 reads TGTGCCAGCAGGTTAACGGGACTAGCATCCGGGGAGCTGTTTTTT.

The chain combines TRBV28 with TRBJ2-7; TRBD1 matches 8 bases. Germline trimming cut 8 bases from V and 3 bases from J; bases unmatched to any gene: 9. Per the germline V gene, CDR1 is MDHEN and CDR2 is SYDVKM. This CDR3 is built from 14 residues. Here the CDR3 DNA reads TGTGCCAGCGCCGGGACAGGAGGCCACTACGAGCAGTACTTC. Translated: CASAGTGGHYEQYF.

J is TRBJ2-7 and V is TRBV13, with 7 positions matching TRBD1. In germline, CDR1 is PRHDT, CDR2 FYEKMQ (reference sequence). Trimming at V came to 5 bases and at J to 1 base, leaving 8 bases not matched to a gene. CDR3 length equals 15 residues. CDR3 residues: CASSQTGVKSYEQYF. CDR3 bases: TGTGCCAGCAGCCAAACAGGGGTCAAATCCTACGAGCAGTACTTC.

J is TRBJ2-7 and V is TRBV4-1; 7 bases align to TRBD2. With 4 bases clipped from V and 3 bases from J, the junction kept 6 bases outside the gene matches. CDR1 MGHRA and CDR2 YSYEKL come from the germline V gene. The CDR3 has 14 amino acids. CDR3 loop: CASSLPGEGYEQYF. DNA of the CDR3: TGCGCCAGCAGCCTACCCGGGGAGGGCTACGAGCAGTACTTC.

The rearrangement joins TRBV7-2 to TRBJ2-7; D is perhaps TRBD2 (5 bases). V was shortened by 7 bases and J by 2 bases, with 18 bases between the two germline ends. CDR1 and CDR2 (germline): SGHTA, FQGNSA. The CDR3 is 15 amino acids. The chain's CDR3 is CASKEGLLIPYEQYF. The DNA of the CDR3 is TGTGCCAGCAAGGAAGGACTGCTTATCCCCTACGAGCAGTACTTC.

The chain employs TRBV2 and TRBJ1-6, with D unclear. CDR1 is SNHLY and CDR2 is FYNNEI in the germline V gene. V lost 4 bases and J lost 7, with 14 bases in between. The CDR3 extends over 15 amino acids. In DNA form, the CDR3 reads TGTGCCAGCAGTGCTGACTCTCCGTGGAATTCACCCCTCCACTTT. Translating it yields CASSADSPWNSPLHF.

CDR3 residues: CSVRDTEAFF. CDR3 DNA: TGCAGCGTTCGGGACACTGAAGCTTTCTTT. The V gene is TRBV29-1, the J gene TRBJ1-1; D ambiguous. Looked up from germline, CDR1 is SQVTM and CDR2 is ANQGSEA. The ends were cut back, 5 bases at V and 3 bases at J, with 4 bases in the middle. The CDR3 loop spans 10 amino acids.

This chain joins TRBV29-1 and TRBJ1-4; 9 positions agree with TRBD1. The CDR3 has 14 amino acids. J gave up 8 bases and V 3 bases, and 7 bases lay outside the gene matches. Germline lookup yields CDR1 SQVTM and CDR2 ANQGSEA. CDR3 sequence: CSVEEGQGGEKLFF. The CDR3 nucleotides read TGCAGCGTTGAGGAGGGACAGGGTGGAGAAAAACTGTTTTTT.

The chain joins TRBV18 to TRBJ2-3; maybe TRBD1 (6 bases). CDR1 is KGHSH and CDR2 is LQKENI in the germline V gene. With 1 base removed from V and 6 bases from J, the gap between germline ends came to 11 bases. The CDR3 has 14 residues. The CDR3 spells CASSPRDRQDTQYF. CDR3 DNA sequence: TGTGCCAGCTCACCACGCGACAGGCAGGATACGCAGTATTTT.

The CDR3 here is CASSFTGNHEQFF. CDR3 sequence (DNA): TGTGCCAGCAGCTTTACAGGGAACCATGAGCAGTTCTTC. The chain carries TRBV11-3 and TRBJ2-1; tentative D call: TRBD1 (6 bases). Looked up from germline, CDR1 is SGHNT and CDR2 is YENEEA. The CDR3 is 13 amino acids. V shed 3 bases and J shed 8 bases, with 11 bases lying between them.

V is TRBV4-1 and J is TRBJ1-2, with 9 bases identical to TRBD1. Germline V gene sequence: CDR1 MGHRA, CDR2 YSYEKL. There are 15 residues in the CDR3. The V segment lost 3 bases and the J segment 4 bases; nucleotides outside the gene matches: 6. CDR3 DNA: TGCGCCAGCAGCCAGGGGACAGGGTCTATCTATGGCTACACCTTC. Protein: CASSQGTGSIYGYTF.

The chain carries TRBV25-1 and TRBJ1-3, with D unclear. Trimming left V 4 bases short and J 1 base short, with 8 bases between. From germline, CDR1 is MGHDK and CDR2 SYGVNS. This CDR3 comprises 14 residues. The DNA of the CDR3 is TGTGCCAGCAGTGTGGCCGGGTCTGGAAACACCATATATTTT. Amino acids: CASSVAGSGNTIYF. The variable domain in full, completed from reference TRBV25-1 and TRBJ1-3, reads EADIYQTPRYLVIGTGKKITLECSQTMGHDKMYWYQQDPGMELHLIHYSYGVNSTEKGDLSSESTVSRIRTEHFPLTLESARPSHTSQYLCASSVAGSGNTIYFGEGSWLTVV.